One sample yielded the 19 T cell receptor beta chains listed below, sequenced in a study of T cells after yellow fever vaccination. Using its own MiXCR run on the 5' RACE reads, TCRdb lists one record per CDR3 protein. The sample records about 320,000 distinct CDR3 sequences, around a tenth being singletons. Sequencing used CD4+ T cells sorted from PBMCs, obtained 45 days after the yellow fever booster vaccination. These receptors were obtained from a man aged 18 to 29 who received the YFV17D yellow fever vaccine.

The gene calls are TRBV5-1 and TRBJ2-6; TRBD1 matches at 11 bases. The CDR3 runs 16 residues. The germline V gene encodes CDR1 SGHRS and CDR2 YFSETQ. After removal of 7 bases from V and 0 bases from J, the junction contained 3 bases not matched to a gene. Here the CDR3 reads CASGGQGGSGANVLTF. CDR3 coding DNA: TGCGCCAGCGGGGGACAGGGGGGCTCTGGGGCCAACGTCCTGACTTTC.

Ten or more counts support this clonotype. The genes are TRBV7-9 and TRBJ2-1; 8 nucleotides align to TRBD2. V was pared by 7 bases and J by 10 bases, with 12 bases of the junction left unmatched. This CDR3 contains 14 residues. Germline CDR1 SEHNR, CDR2 FQNEAQ (reference sequence). CDR3 coding DNA: TGTGCCAGCACCCGGGGGGGACCCCCCAGAGAGCAGTTCTTC. Its translation: CASTRGGPPREQFF.

V is TRBV20-1 and J is TRBJ2-3; D is perhaps TRBD1 or TRBD2 (6 bases each). Trimming stripped 2 bases from V and 6 bases from J, with 12 bases between. CDR3 length: 13 residues. Germline values: CDR1 DFQATT, CDR2 SNEGSKA (reference sequence). CDR3: CSARRGAGDTQYF. In DNA, the CDR3 is TGCAGTGCTAGAAGGGGGGCCGGGGATACGCAGTATTTT.

The table lists this clonotype with a few counts. The J gene is TRBJ2-7, the V gene TRBV20-1; D might be TRBD2 (5 bases). Germline V gene lookup returns CDR1 DFQATT and CDR2 SNEGSKA (reference sequence). V shed 6 bases and J shed 2 bases, with 11 bases lying between them. The length of the CDR3 is 12 residues. The CDR3 here is CSATTGAYEQYF. The CDR3 bases are TGCAGTGCGACGACCGGGGCCTACGAGCAGTACTTC.

The V gene is TRBV9, the J gene TRBJ1-2, with a weak D call TRBD1 (5 bases). Trimming removed 0 bases from V and 3 bases from J, with 15 bases in between. CDR3 length: 16 residues. Per germline, CDR1 SGDLS and CDR2 YYNGEE. CDR3 sequence (DNA): TGTGCCAGCAGCGTAGCCCCCGGGAGGGGCGACTATGGCTACACCTTC. Its protein product is CASSVAPGRGDYGYTF.

This sequence joins TRBV19 and TRBJ2-2; tentatively, D is TRBD1 (6 bases). CDR3 length: 14 residues. Trimming removed 3 bases from V and 5 bases from J, with 10 bases in between. Germline V gene data show CDR1 as LNHDA and CDR2 as SQIVND (reference sequence). Here the CDR3 DNA reads TGTGCCAGTAGTATTAACAGGGCGACCGGGGAGCTGTTTTTT. Protein: CASSINRATGELFF.

This clonotype was detected only a few times. The chain recombines TRBV19 with TRBJ2-3; 9 nucleotides line up with TRBD2. This CDR3 has 15 amino acids. Per the germline V gene, CDR1 is LNHDA and CDR2 is SQIVND (reference sequence). V dropped 6 bases and J dropped 9; count of bases not matched to a gene: 13. In DNA form, the CDR3 reads TGTGCCAGTAGCCAGACCAGCGGGGGGCTTGCCACGCAGTATTTT. Its protein is CASSQTSGGLATQYF.

The rearrangement uses TRBV9 and TRBJ1-1; 9 nucleotides agree with TRBD1. V shed 0 bases, J shed 7 bases, and the junction held 7 bases outside the gene matches. CDR1 and CDR2 (germline): SGDLS, YYNGEE. This CDR3 has 15 residues. CDR3 nucleotides: TGTGCCAGCAGCGTAGGTTACAGGGGGCGAGGTGAAGCTTTCTTT. Amino acid sequence: CASSVGYRGRGEAFF.

The gene calls are TRBV29-1 and TRBJ1-4, with a weak D call TRBD1 (6 bases). The CDR3 runs to 13 residues. Germline V gives CDR1 SQVTM, CDR2 ANQGSEA. Trimming removed 6 bases at V and 7 bases at J, with 15 bases between. The CDR3 protein is CSVATGEFEKLFF. CDR3 in DNA: TGCAGCGTGGCGACAGGCGAGTTTGAAAAACTGTTTTTT.

This clonotype was detected a few times. The CDR3 coding sequence is TGCGCCAGCAGAGCTTCCTTCGGGGGAAGAGAGACCCAGTACTTC. Translated, it gives CASRASFGGRETQYF. The chain recombines TRBV5-1 with TRBJ2-5; tentatively, D is TRBD2 (6 bases). V was cut by 5 bases and J by 4 bases, with 18 bases left in between. The germline gives CDR1 SGHRS, CDR2 YFSETQ. The CDR3 is made up of 15 amino acids.

At least ten counts were recorded for this clonotype. The chain is built from TRBV12-3 or TRBV12-4 and TRBJ2-3, with TRBD1 identical over 7 bases. V was pared by 5 bases and J by 3 bases, with 8 bases of the junction left unmatched. There are 15 residues in the CDR3. The CDR3 sequence: CASSPTGAGTDTQYF. The CDR3 DNA sequence: TGTGCCAGCAGTCCTACAGGGGCAGGGACAGATACGCAGTATTTT.

V is TRBV30 and J is TRBJ1-2; no definite D call. V was pared by 4 bases and J by 5 bases, with 11 bases between. The CDR3 has 12 amino acids. Germline V gene lookup returns CDR1 GTSNPN and CDR2 SVGIG (reference sequence). In nucleotides, the CDR3 is TGTGCCTGGACCCCGGCCGGGTATGGCTACACCTTC. It specifies CAWTPAGYGYTF. The full variable domain, completed using reference TRBV30 and TRBJ1-2, is SQTIHQWPATLVQPVGSPLSLECTVEGTSNPNLYWYRQAAGRGLQLLFYSVGIGQISSEVPQNLSASRPQDRQFILSSKKLLLSDSGFYLCAWTPAGYGYTFGSGTRLTVV.

This clonotype was seen repeatedly, ten times or more. J is TRBJ1-1 and V is TRBV4-1; D is unclear. CDR1 is MGHRA, CDR2 YSYEKL, per germline. CDR3 length: 14 residues. V dropped 0 bases and J dropped 7 bases, with 12 bases sitting between them. CDR3 sequence reads: CASSQEFGRYEAFF. In DNA form, the CDR3 reads TGCGCCAGCAGCCAAGAATTCGGACGGTATGAAGCTTTCTTT.

V usage is TRBV9 and J usage is TRBJ2-3; D may match TRBD1 or TRBD2 (6 bases each). CDR1 is SGDLS and CDR2 is YYNGEE in the germline V gene. This CDR3 spans 15 amino acids. Trimming stripped 2 bases from V and 1 base from J, with 11 bases between. CDR3: CASSVGGFRTDTQYF. The CDR3 region has the DNA TGTGCCAGCAGCGTGGGGGGCTTTCGCACAGATACGCAGTATTTT.

This clonotype was counted once. The chain employs TRBV9 and TRBJ2-2, with no clear D. Germline V gene sequence: CDR1 SGDLS, CDR2 YYNGEE. Trimming stripped 0 bases from V and 0 bases from J, with 12 bases between. The CDR3 has 17 amino acids. CDR3 loop: CASSVGLSAANTGELFF. In nucleotides, the CDR3 is TGTGCCAGCAGCGTAGGACTCTCGGCGGCGAACACCGGGGAGCTGTTTTTT.

This clonotype has just a few counts. Here the CDR3 reads CASSPIEGTEAFF. The CDR3 DNA is TGTGCCAGCTCCCCCATTGAAGGGACTGAAGCTTTCTTT. V usage is TRBV18 and J usage is TRBJ1-1, with D hard to call. V was cut by 6 bases and J by 5 bases, with 13 bases left in between. This CDR3 has 13 amino acids. Germline values: CDR1 KGHSH, CDR2 LQKENI.

This clonotype was detected a few times. V is TRBV5-1 and J is TRBJ1-1; D may be TRBD1 (6 bases). This CDR3 spans 15 amino acids. Between the trimmed V and J ends, which lost 0 bases and 3 bases, there was a span of 12 bases. Germline lookup yields CDR1 SGHRS and CDR2 YFSETQ. For the CDR3, the DNA is TGCGCCAGCAGCTTGGAAGGGGGAGTGGACACTGAAGCTTTCTTT. Its translation: CASSLEGGVDTEAFF.

The rearrangement uses TRBV2 and TRBJ2-7; D remains unclear. CDR3 size: 14 residues. V gave up 4 bases and J gave up 3 bases, with 13 bases separating them. The germline CDR1 and CDR2 sequences are SNHLY and FYNNEI. In DNA form, the CDR3 reads TGTGCCAGCAGTGGGAAGGATTTCAACTACGAGCAGTACGTC. Its protein is CASSGKDFNYEQYV.

This clonotype was found once. The J gene is TRBJ2-3, the V gene TRBV5-1; D is perhaps TRBD1 (6 bases). The CDR3 is 16 residues long. The germline CDR1 and CDR2 sequences are SGHRS and YFSETQ. Between the trimmed V and J ends, which lost 0 bases and 0 bases, there was a span of 11 bases. Here the CDR3 DNA reads TGCGCCAGCAGCTTGGCCAGGGACACTAGCACAGATACGCAGTATTTT. Protein product: CASSLARDTSTDTQYF.